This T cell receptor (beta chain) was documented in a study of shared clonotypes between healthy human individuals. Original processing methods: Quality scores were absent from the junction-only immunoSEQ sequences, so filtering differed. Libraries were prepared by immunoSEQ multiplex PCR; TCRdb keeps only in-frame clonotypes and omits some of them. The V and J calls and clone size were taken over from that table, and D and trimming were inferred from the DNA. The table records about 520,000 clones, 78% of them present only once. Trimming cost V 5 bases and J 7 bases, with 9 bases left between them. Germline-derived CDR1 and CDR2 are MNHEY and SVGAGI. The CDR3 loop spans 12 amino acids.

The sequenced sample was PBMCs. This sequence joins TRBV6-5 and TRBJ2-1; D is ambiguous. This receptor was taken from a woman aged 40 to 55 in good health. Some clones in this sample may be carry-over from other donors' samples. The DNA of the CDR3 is TGTGCCAGCAGTCCCCCCGGAAATGAGCAGTTCTTC. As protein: CASSPPGNEQFF.